This T cell receptor beta chain came from a study of shared clonotypes between healthy human individuals. Overall study context: Plates per donor: three CD4 naive, three CD4 memory, two CD8 naive, one CD8 memory. Study-level points and caveats: Expectations were that clonotype sharing among donors would be affected by sequencing depth.

Comments on this clone: Its specificity is unknown.

Libraries were prepared by immunoSEQ multiplex PCR; TCRdb keeps only in-frame clonotypes and omits some of them. Altogether roughly 2 million clones are present, about 94% being singletons, with the ten largest covering approximately 1.2%. Germline V gene sequence: CDR1 WSHSY, CDR2 SAAADI. V trimming: 3 bases; J trimming: 7 bases; junction bases outside the gene matches: 7. The CDR3 sequence is 15 residues long. Naive-designated CD8 cells lacked CD45RO, were positively enriched for CCR7, and omitted terminally differentiated effector memory CD45RA+ cells. The sequenced sample consisted of naive CD8+ T cells sorted from blood. The V and J genes are TRBV10-2 and TRBJ2-1, with TRBD2 matching 9 bases. The TCR was taken from a man aged 18 to 29 in good health. The DNA for the CDR3 is TGCGCCAGCAGTGACTTAGCGGGAGAATGGAATGAGCAGTTCTTC. It specifies CASSDLAGEWNEQFF.